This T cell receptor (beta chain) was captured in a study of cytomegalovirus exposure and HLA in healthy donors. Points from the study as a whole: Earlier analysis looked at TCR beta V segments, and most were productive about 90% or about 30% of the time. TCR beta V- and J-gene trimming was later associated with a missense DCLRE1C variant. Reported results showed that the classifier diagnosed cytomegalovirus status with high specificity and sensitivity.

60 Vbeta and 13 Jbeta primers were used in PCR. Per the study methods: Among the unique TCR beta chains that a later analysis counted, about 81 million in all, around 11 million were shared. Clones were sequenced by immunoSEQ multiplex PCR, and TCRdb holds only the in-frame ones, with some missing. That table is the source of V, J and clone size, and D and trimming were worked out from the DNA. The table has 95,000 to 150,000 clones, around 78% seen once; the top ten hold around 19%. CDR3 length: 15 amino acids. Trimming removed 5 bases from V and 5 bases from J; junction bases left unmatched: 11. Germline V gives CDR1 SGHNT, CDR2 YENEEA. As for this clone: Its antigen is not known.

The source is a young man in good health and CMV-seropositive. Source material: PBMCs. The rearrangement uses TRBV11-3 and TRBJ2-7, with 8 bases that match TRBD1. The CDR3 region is CASSLGTGNGHEQYF. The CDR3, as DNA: TGTGCCAGCAGCCTAGGGACAGGTAACGGCCACGAGCAGTACTTC.